The entry below gives a single T cell receptor beta chain sequence along with its context. The table came from immunoSEQ multiplex PCR; TCRdb's copy has only in-frame clones and leaves some out. The sample records 200,000 to 250,000 clones, 75% to 90% being singletons. This sample is part of a study of blood T cell repertoires in COVID-19. The CDR3 covers 17 residues. Germline CDR1 is SEHNR and CDR2 is FQNEAQ (reference sequence). The V segment lost 5 bases and the J segment 1 base; nucleotides outside the gene matches: 10. Sequencing was done on a sample of peripheral blood. This TCR was recovered from a man in his sixties who had recovered from COVID-19. The chain recombines TRBV7-9 with TRBJ1-3, with 8 bases fitting TRBD1. DNA for the CDR3: TGTGCCAGCAGCCCAATAGGACAGGGCTTGTCTGGAAACACCATATATTTT. Translation gives CASSPIGQGLSGNTIYF.